The 16 T cell receptor beta chains listed next were all sequenced from one sample in a study of blood T cell repertoires in COVID-19. Clones were sequenced by immunoSEQ multiplex PCR, and TCRdb holds only the in-frame ones, with some missing. The sample records 350,000 or so clones, about 88% being singletons. Material for sequencing was PBMCs or T cells enriched from blood (not recorded which). Every receptor here comes from a woman younger than 45 who had recovered from COVID-19.

The chain recombines TRBV14 with TRBJ1-2; no definite D call. The V end was cut by 4 bases, the J end by 5 bases, with 17 bases between. CDR3 length: 15 residues. In germline, CDR1 is SGHDN, CDR2 FVKESK. The CDR3 loop reads CASSPQRLTHYGYTF. CDR3 DNA sequence: TGTGCCAGCAGCCCCCAGAGGTTGACCCATTATGGCTACACCTTC.

The chain employs TRBV5-4 and TRBJ1-2; the match to TRBD1 covers 8 bases. Germline assignment: CDR1 SGHNT and CDR2 YYREEE (reference sequence). This CDR3 has 15 amino acids. J lost 6 bases, V lost 3 bases, and 10 bases had no gene match. Here the CDR3 reads CASSSLRDRIHGYTF. As DNA, the CDR3 is TGTGCCAGCAGCTCCCTTAGGGACAGGATTCATGGCTACACCTTC.

The chain is built from TRBV4-3 and TRBJ2-3, with 13 bases identical to TRBD2. Per the germline V gene, CDR1 is LGHNA and CDR2 is YSLEER. This CDR3 is 20 amino acids long. The V and J ends lost 0 bases and 2 bases, in that order; junction bases with no gene match: 11. For the CDR3, the DNA is TGCGCCAGCAGCCAAGATTGGCCTTGGACTAGCGGGGGAGACACAGATACGCAGTATTTT. Encoded protein: CASSQDWPWTSGGDTDTQYF.

The chain joins TRBV11-2 to TRBJ2-1; 7 bases agree with TRBD2. Germline-derived CDR1 and CDR2 are SGHAT and FQNNGV. The CDR3 contains 15 residues. V gave up 5 bases and J gave up 5 bases; unmatched junction bases: 9. DNA for the CDR3: TGTGCCAGCAGCCCGGGACTACGTTCGAACAATGAGCAGTTCTTC. This gives the protein CASSPGLRSNNEQFF.

A remark on this clone: Other DNA variants within this sample encode the same CDR3. The chain employs TRBV27 and TRBJ1-6, with 10 bases fitting TRBD1. The V segment lost 3 bases and the J segment 7 bases; nucleotides outside the gene matches: 0. CDR1 and CDR2 (germline): MNHEY, SMNVEV (reference sequence). The CDR3 has 14 residues. CDR3 region: CASSLGQGNSPLHF. DNA for the CDR3: TGTGCCAGCAGTTTGGGACAGGGGAATTCACCCCTCCACTTT.

J is TRBJ1-1 and V is TRBV2, with D possibly matching TRBD1 (6 bases). Germline V CDR1 and CDR2: SNHLY, FYNNEI. The CDR3 sequence is 15 residues long. V was trimmed by 11 bases and J by 0 bases, leaving 19 bases between them. CDR3: CALLERDTLNTEAFF. DNA of the CDR3: TGTGCCCTCCTGGAGAGGGACACTCTGAACACTGAAGCTTTCTTT.

This chain joins TRBV7-6 and TRBJ2-5, with 9 bases identical to TRBD2. This CDR3 is 15 amino acids long. CDR1 and CDR2 from the germline V gene are SGHVS and FNYEAQ. The J segment lost 2 bases and the V segment lost 6 bases, leaving 7 bases of the junction unmatched. The CDR3 region is CASRGAGGIQETQYF. The CDR3 DNA is TGTGCCAGCAGGGGAGCGGGGGGCATACAAGAGACCCAGTACTTC.

The J gene is TRBJ1-2, the V gene TRBV7-2, with D perhaps matching TRBD1 (5 bases). The CDR3 has 13 amino acids. V lost 6 bases, J lost 4 bases, and 12 bases lay in between. Germline-derived CDR1 and CDR2 are SGHTA and FQGNSA. The CDR3: CASRPTDFYGYTF. The CDR3 bases are TGTGCCAGCAGGCCGACAGATTTCTATGGCTACACCTTC.

Here the CDR3 DNA reads TGTGCCAGCAGTTACGTTCGGTTCACGGGGTCCACTGAAGCTTTCTTT. Translation: CASSYVRFTGSTEAFF. The V and J genes are TRBV6-5 and TRBJ1-1, with D unclear. Trimming stripped 2 bases from V and 4 bases from J, with 17 bases between. Germline CDR1 reads MNHEY; CDR2 reads SVGAGI. The CDR3 is 16 residues long.

Written as DNA, the CDR3 is TGCGCCAGCAGCTTGGCCGGGACAGCCCGCGCAGATACGCAGTATTTT. Translation: CASSLAGTARADTQYF. The chain couples TRBV5-1 to TRBJ2-3; TRBD1 agrees at 7 bases. The germline gives CDR1 SGHRS, CDR2 YFSETQ. This CDR3 contains 16 residues. J was trimmed by 4 bases and V by 0 bases; bases with no gene match: 8.

The V call is TRBV2, the J call TRBJ1-4; perhaps TRBD1 as D (5 bases). Germline V gives CDR1 SNHLY, CDR2 FYNNEI. The CDR3 totals 13 residues. V was pared by 9 bases and J by 6 bases, with 14 bases between. The CDR3 loop is CASWAGRDEKLFF. The CDR3 DNA is TGTGCCAGTTGGGCTGGCAGGGATGAAAAACTGTTTTTT.

This chain uses TRBV10-1 with TRBJ2-3, with TRBD2 matching over 8 bases. This CDR3 is built from 13 residues. Losses at the gene ends were 10 bases for V and 2 bases for J; bases not matched to a gene: 5. CDR1 and CDR2 from the germline V gene are WNHNN and SYGVQD (reference sequence). CDR3 in amino acids: CATQTSVTDTQYF. The DNA for the CDR3 is TGCGCCACCCAGACTAGCGTCACAGATACGCAGTATTTT.

The chain uses TRBV6-1 and TRBJ2-5; a possible D gene is TRBD1 (6 bases). Trimming took off 8 bases at V and 5 bases at J, with 15 bases between the two ends. From germline, CDR1 is MNHNS and CDR2 SASEGT. This CDR3 has 13 amino acids. The CDR3 is CASGVTGPETQYF. CDR3 nucleotide sequence: TGTGCCAGCGGGGTTACAGGGCCGGAGACCCAGTACTTC.

The chain employs TRBV7-8 and TRBJ1-2; no definite D call. V was shortened by 1 base and J by 2 bases, with 8 bases between the two germline ends. CDR1 and CDR2 from the germline V gene are SGHVS and FQNEAQ. The CDR3 spans 14 residues. The CDR3 loop reads CASSLVNTNYGYTF. The CDR3 DNA sequence: TGTGCCAGCAGCTTAGTGAACACCAACTATGGCTACACCTTC.

The chain couples TRBV7-6 to TRBJ1-3; 8 bases are shared with TRBD1. The ends lost 4 bases at V and 2 bases at J; junction bases unmatched: 4. CDR1 and CDR2 from the germline V gene are SGHVS and FNYEAQ. This CDR3 is 15 amino acids long. The CDR3 nucleotides are TGTGCCAGCAGCTCCCCACAGGGGGCTGGAAACACCATATATTTT. Amino acid sequence: CASSSPQGAGNTIYF. The full variable domain, completed using reference TRBV7-6 and TRBJ1-3, is GAGVSQSPRYKVTKRGQDVALRCDPISGHVSLYWYRQALGQGPEFLTYFNYEAQQDKSGLPNDRFSAERPEGSISTLTIQRTEQRDSAMYRCASSSPQGAGNTIYFGEGSWLTVV.

This clone appeared a single time. This sequence joins TRBV5-6 and TRBJ1-6; 7 bases are shared with TRBD1. The CDR3 is made up of 16 amino acids. Germline CDR1 reads SGHDT; CDR2 reads YYEEEE. J was trimmed by 4 bases and V by 7 bases; bases with no gene match: 11. CDR3 sequence reads: CASGVDRVSYNSPLHF. In nucleotides, the CDR3 is TGTGCCAGCGGGGTAGACAGGGTGTCTTATAATTCACCCCTCCACTTT.